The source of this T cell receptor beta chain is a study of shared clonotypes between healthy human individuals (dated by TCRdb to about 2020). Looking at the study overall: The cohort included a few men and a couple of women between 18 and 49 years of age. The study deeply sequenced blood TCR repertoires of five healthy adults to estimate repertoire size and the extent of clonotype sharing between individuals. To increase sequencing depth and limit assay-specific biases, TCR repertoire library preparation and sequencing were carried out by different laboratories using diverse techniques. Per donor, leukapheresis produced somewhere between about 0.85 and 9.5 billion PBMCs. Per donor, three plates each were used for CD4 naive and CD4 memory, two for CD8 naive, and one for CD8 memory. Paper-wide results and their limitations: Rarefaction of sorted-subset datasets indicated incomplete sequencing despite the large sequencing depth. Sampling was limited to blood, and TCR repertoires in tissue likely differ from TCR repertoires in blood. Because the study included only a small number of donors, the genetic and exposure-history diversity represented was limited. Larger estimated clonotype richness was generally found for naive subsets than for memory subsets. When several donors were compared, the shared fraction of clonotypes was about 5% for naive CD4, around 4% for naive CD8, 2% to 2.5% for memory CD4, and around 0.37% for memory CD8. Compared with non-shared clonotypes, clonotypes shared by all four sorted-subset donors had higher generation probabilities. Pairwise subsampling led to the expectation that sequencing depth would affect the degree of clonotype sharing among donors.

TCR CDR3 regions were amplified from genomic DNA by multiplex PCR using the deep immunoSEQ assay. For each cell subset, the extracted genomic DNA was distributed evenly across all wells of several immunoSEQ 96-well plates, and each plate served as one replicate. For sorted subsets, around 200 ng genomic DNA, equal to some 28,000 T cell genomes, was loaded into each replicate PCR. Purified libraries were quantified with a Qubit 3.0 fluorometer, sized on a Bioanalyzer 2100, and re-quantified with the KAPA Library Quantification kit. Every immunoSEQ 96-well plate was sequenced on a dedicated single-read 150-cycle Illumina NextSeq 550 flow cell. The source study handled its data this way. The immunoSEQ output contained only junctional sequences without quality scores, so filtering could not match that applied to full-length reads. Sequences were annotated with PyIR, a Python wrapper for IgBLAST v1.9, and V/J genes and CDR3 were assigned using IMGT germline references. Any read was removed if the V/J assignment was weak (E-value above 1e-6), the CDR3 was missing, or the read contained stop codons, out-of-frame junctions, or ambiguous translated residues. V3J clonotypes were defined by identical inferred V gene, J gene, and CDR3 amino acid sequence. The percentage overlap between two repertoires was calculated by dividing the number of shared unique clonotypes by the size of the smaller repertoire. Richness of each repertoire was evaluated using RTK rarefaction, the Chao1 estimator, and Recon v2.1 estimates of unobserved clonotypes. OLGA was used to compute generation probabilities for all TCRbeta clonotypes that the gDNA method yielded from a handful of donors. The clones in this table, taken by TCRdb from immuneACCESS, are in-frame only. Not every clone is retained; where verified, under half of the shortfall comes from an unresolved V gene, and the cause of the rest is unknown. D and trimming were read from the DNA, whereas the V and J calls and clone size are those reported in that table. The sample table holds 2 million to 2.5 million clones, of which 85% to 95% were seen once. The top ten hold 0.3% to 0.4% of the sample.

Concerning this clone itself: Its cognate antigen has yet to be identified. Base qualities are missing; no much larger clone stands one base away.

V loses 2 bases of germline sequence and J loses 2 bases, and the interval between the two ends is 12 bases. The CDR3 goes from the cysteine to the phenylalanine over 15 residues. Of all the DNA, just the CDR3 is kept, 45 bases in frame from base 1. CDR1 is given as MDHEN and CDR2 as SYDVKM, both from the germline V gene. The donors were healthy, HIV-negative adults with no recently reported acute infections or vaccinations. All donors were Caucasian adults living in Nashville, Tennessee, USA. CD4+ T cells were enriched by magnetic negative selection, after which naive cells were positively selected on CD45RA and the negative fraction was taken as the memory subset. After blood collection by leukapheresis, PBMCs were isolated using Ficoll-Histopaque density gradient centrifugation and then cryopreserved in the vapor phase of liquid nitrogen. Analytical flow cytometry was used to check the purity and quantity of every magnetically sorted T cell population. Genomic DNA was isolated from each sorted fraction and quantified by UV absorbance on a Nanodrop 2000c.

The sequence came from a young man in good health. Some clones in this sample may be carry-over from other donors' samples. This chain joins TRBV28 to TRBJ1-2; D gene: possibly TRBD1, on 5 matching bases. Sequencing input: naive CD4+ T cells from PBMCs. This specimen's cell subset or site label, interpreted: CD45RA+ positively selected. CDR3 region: CASSLQGRGNYGYTF. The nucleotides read TGTGCCAGCAGTTTACAAGGCCGGGGGAACTATGGCTACACCTTC.